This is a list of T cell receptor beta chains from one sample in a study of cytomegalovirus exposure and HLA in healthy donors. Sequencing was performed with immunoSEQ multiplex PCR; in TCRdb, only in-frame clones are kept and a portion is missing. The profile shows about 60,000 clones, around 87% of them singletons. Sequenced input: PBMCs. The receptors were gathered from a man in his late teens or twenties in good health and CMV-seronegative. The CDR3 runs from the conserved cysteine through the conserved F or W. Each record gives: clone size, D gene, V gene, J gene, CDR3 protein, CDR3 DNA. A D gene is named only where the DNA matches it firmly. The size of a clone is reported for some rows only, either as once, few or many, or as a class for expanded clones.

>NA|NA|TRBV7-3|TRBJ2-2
CASSPGGNTGELFF
TGTGCCAGCAGCCCCGGCGGTAACACCGGGGAGCTGTTTTTT
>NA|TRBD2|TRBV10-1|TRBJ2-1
CASKERETSGGACYNEQFF
TGCGCCAGCAAGGAGAGGGAGACTAGCGGGGGGGCCTGCTACAATGAGCAGTTCTTC
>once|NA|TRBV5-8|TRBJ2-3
CASSLLKTSTDTQYF
TGTGCCAGCAGCTTGTTAAAGACTAGCACAGATACGCAGTATTTT
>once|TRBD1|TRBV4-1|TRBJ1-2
CASSQDEGTGTYGYTF
TGCGCCAGCAGCCAAGATGAGGGGACAGGGACCTATGGCTACACCTTC
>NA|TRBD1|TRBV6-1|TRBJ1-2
CASGKSPGTGTGYTF
TGTGCCAGCGGTAAAAGTCCCGGGACAGGGACTGGCTACACCTTC
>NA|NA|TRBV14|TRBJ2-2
CASREGLNTGELFF
TGTGCCAGCAGGGAGGGACTCAACACCGGGGAGCTGTTTTTT
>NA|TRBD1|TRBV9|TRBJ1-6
CASSAGQGPSALHF
TGTGCCAGCAGCGCGGGACAGGGACCGTCGGCCCTCCACTTT
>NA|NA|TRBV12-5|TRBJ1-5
CASGLAEGGGLSQPQHF
TGTGCTAGTGGTTTGGCCGAGGGGGGAGGGCTTAGTCAGCCCCAGCATTTT
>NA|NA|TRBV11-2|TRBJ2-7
CASSLDTGFSYEQYF
TGTGCCAGCAGCTTAGATACAGGATTCTCCTACGAGCAGTACTTC
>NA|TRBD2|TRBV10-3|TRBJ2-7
CAISGGLAGGDEQYF
TGTGCCATCAGTGGGGGACTAGCGGGGGGGGATGAGCAGTACTTC
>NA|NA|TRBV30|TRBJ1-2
CAWSVLRGNYGYTF
TGTGCCTGGAGTGTACTAAGGGGAAACTATGGCTACACCTTC
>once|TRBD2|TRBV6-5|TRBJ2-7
CATVLADPYEQYF
TGTGCCACCGTCCTAGCGGACCCCTACGAGCAGTACTTC
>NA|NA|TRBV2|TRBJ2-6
CASSLDTPSSGANVLTF
TGTGCCAGCAGCCTTGACACACCGAGCTCTGGGGCCAACGTCCTGACTTTC
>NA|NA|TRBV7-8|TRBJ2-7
CASSSEAASYEQYF
TGTGCCAGCAGCTCCGAGGCAGCTTCCTACGAGCAGTACTTC
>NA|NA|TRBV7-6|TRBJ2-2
CASSDTNTGELFF
TGTGCCAGCAGCGACACGAACACCGGGGAGCTGTTTTTT
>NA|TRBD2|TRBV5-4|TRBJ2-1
CASSFSGGTYNEQFF
TGTGCCAGCAGCTTCAGCGGGGGGACCTACAATGAGCAGTTCTTC
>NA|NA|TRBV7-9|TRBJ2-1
CASSLASSSNEQFF
TGTGCCAGCAGCTTAGCGTCTAGCAGCAATGAGCAGTTCTTC
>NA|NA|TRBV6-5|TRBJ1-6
CASSYDGLSYNSPLHF
TGTGCCAGCAGTTATGACGGACTCTCCTATAATTCACCCCTCCACTTT
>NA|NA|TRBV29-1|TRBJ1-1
CSVEDRTAYEAFF
TGCAGCGTTGAAGATCGGACAGCATATGAAGCTTTCTTT
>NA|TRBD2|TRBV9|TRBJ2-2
CASSAYLRLAVNTGELFF
TGTGCCAGCAGCGCCTATCTCAGACTAGCGGTTAACACCGGGGAGCTGTTTTTT
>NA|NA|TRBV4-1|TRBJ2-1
CASSQDRLGTRYNEQFF
TGCGCCAGCAGCCAAGATAGGCTAGGGACAAGGTACAATGAGCAGTTCTTC
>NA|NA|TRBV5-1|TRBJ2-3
CASSLSQNTDTQYF
TGCGCCAGCAGCTTGTCTCAGAACACAGATACGCAGTATTTT
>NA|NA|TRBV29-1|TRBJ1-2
CSVEGRIRYGYTF
TGCAGCGTTGAGGGCAGAATTCGGTATGGCTACACCTTC
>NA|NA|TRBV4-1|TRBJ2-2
CASSHARGRELFF
TGCGCCAGCAGCCATGCAAGGGGTAGGGAGCTGTTTTTT